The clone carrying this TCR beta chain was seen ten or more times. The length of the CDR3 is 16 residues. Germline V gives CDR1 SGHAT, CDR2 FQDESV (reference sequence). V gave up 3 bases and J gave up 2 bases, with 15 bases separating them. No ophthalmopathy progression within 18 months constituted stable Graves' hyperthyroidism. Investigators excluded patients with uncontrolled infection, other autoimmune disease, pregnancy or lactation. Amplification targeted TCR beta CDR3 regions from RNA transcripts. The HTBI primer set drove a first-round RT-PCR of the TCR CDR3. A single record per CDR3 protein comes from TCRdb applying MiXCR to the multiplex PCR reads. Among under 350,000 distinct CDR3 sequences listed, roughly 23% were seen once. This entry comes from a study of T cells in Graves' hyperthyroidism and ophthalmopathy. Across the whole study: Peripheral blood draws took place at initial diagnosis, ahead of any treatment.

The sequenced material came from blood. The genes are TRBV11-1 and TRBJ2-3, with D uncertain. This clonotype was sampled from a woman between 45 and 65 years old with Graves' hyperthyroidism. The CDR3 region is CASSLVGKGNTDTQYF. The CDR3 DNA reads TGTGCCAGCAGCTTGGTGGGAAAAGGGAACACAGATACGCAGTATTTT.